What follows are 18 T cell receptor beta chains derived from one specimen sequenced in a study of blood T cell repertoires in COVID-19. Libraries were prepared by immunoSEQ multiplex PCR; TCRdb keeps only in-frame clonotypes and omits some of them. Of about 43,000 clones listed, around 90% are singletons. Sequencing used peripheral blood. The origin of the receptors is an elderly woman with active COVID-19.

The V call is TRBV28, the J call TRBJ2-3; D may be TRBD2 (7 bases). CDR3 length equals 15 residues. V shed 6 bases and J shed 1 base, with 14 bases lying between them. Germline CDR1 is MDHEN and CDR2 is SYDVKM. CDR3 sequence reads: CASSVGGGGTDTQYF. CDR3 in DNA: TGTGCCAGCAGCGTCGGAGGGGGGGGCACAGATACGCAGTATTTT. Together with reference TRBV28 and TRBJ2-3, the CDR3 gives the full variable domain: DVKVTQSSRYLVKRTGEKVFLECVQDMDHENMFWYRQDPGLGLRLIYFSYDVKMKEKGDIPEGYSVSREKKERFSLILESASTNQTSMYLCASSVGGGGTDTQYFGPGTRLTVL.

The chain uses TRBV28 and TRBJ2-7; 8 nucleotides match TRBD1. V lost 2 bases and J lost 3; bases outside the gene matches: 3. CDR3 size: 14 residues. The germline gives CDR1 MDHEN, CDR2 SYDVKM. The CDR3 reads CASSLIGQGYEQYF. The CDR3 region has the DNA TGTGCCAGCAGTTTAATTGGACAGGGCTACGAGCAGTACTTC.

The rearrangement uses TRBV4-2 and TRBJ2-1; 7 nucleotides match TRBD2. J was trimmed by 2 bases and V by 5 bases; bases with no gene match: 3. CDR1 is LGHNA, CDR2 YNFKEQ, per germline. The CDR3 loop spans 14 amino acids. CDR3 sequence reads: CASSSSGTYNEQFF. In DNA, the CDR3 is TGTGCCAGCAGCTCCAGCGGGACCTACAATGAGCAGTTCTTC.

CDR3 coding DNA: TGTGCCAGCAGCTTAACCCAACAGGGGGGAAACACCATATATTTT. Residues: CASSLTQQGGNTIYF. The rearrangement links TRBV7-9 to TRBJ1-3, with TRBD1 matching 7 bases. V lost 2 bases to trimming and J lost 4 bases; unmatched junction nucleotides: 5. This CDR3 contains 15 residues. The germline V gene has CDR1 SEHNR and CDR2 FQNEAQ (reference sequence).

The chain recombines TRBV28 with TRBJ1-2; unclear D gene. Germline V CDR1 and CDR2: MDHEN, SYDVKM. With 2 bases removed from V and 5 bases from J, the gap between germline ends came to 12 bases. The CDR3 is made up of 14 amino acids. This chain's CDR3 is CASSLQAIPYGYTF. DNA for the CDR3: TGTGCCAGCAGTTTACAGGCCATTCCTTATGGCTACACCTTC.

The rearrangement uses TRBV27 and TRBJ1-6; 10 bases fit TRBD1. V was pared by 4 bases and J by 7 bases, with 7 bases of the junction left unmatched. Per the germline V gene, CDR1 is MNHEY and CDR2 is SMNVEV (reference sequence). The CDR3 totals 16 residues. CDR3 protein: CASSSTRQGANSPLHF. CDR3 nucleotides: TGTGCCAGCAGTTCAACCAGACAGGGGGCAAATTCACCCCTCCACTTT.

The chain couples TRBV4-2 to TRBJ1-1; 12 bases map to TRBD1. CDR3 length: 21 amino acids. J lost 6 bases, V lost 0 bases, and 20 bases had no gene match. Germline CDR1 reads LGHNA; CDR2 reads YNFKEQ. The CDR3 region is CASSQDRYGDRDRGLKSEAFF. The DNA of the CDR3 is TGTGCCAGCAGCCAAGATCGCTATGGGGACCGGGACAGGGGGCTAAAGTCTGAAGCTTTCTTT.

The chain uses TRBV21-1 and TRBJ1-1; the table's D call of TRBD1 was not tested on the DNA. TRBV21-1 is a pseudogene locus. The CDR3 covers 16 residues. The CDR3 reads CASSKGKDNSNTEAFF. The CDR3 bases are TGTGCCAGCAGCAAAGGGAAGGACAATTCGAACACTGAAGCTTTCTTT.

The chain is built from TRBV4-3 and TRBJ1-4; 7 bases are shared with TRBD1. CDR3 length equals 14 residues. CDR1 LGHNA and CDR2 YSLEER come from the germline V gene. Unmatched junction bases numbered 7, after V lost 4 bases and J lost 8 bases. CDR3 coding DNA: TGCGCCAGCAGCCCGACAGGGAGGAGGGAAAAACTGTTTTTT. Its translation is CASSPTGRREKLFF.

The chain recombines TRBV7-2 with TRBJ2-7, with TRBD1 as a possible D gene (5 bases). The V gene lost 1 base and the J gene lost 6 bases, with 7 bases spanning the gap. The CDR3 loop spans 12 amino acids. Per germline, CDR1 SGHTA and CDR2 FQGNSA. The CDR3 spells CASSLVRGEQYF. CDR3 nucleotides: TGTGCCAGCAGCTTAGTAAGGGGCGAGCAGTACTTC.

V is TRBV2 and J is TRBJ1-2, with a possible D match to TRBD1 (6 bases). Germline CDR1 is SNHLY and CDR2 is FYNNEI. V dropped 5 bases and J dropped 7 bases, with 14 bases sitting between them. The CDR3 has 13 residues. CDR3 DNA: TGTGCCAGCAGTCAGGGGCGCTTGGGTGGCTACACCTTC. Protein: CASSQGRLGGYTF.

The chain couples TRBV11-2 to TRBJ1-2, with D possibly TRBD1 on 6 matching bases. The V gene's germline CDR1 is SGHAT and CDR2 FQNNGV. CDR3 length: 15 residues. V was cut by 4 bases and J by 8 bases, with 20 bases left in between. CDR3: CASSYTDSGSLGYTF. The CDR3 nucleotides are TGTGCCAGCAGCTATACGGACAGTGGAAGCCTAGGCTACACCTTC.

This sequence joins TRBV24-1 and TRBJ2-5; 12 bases are a match to TRBD2. The J segment lost 2 bases and the V segment lost 2 bases, leaving 8 bases of the junction unmatched. Germline CDR1 reads KGHDR; CDR2 reads SFDVKD. This CDR3 region has 18 residues. CDR3 in amino acids: CATSDSGLAGTNQETQYF. CDR3 in DNA: TGTGCCACCAGTGATTCCGGACTAGCGGGGACTAATCAAGAGACCCAGTACTTC.

The chain employs TRBV7-2 and TRBJ2-1; D is unresolved. The CDR3 loop spans 14 amino acids. V lost 3 bases and J 3 bases, leaving 9 bases between the germline ends. Germline CDR1 SGHTA, CDR2 FQGNSA. CDR3 bases: TGTGCCAGCAGCTTTTCACAGAACTACAATGAGCAGTTCTTC. This gives the protein CASSFSQNYNEQFF.

This sequence joins TRBV6-2 or TRBV6-3 and TRBJ2-3; 9 positions match TRBD2. Looked up from germline, CDR1 is MNHEY and CDR2 is SVGEGT. The CDR3 totals 16 residues. The trim removed 2 bases at V and 5 bases at J, leaving 8 bases unmatched. The CDR3: CASSYGAGGPIDTQYF. In DNA, the CDR3 is TGTGCCAGCAGTTACGGGGCGGGGGGGCCTATAGATACGCAGTATTTT.

The chain is built from TRBV7-9 and TRBJ2-7; D gene uncertain. Deletions cut 5 bases from V and 3 bases from J, with 14 bases between. There are 14 residues in the CDR3. Looked up from germline, CDR1 is SEHNR and CDR2 is FQNEAQ (reference sequence). CDR3 region: CASSRLGRNYEQYF. For the CDR3, the DNA is TGTGCCAGCAGCCGCTTGGGCAGAAACTACGAGCAGTACTTC. Using reference TRBV7-9 and TRBJ2-7 for the parts outside the CDR3, the full variable domain is DTGVSQNPRHKITKRGQNVTFRCDPISEHNRLYWYRQTLGQGPEFLTYFQNEAQLEKSRLLSDRFSAERPKGSFSTLEIQRTEQGDSAMYLCASSRLGRNYEQYFGPGTRLTVT.

The chain recombines TRBV7-9 with TRBJ1-5, with TRBD1 as a possible D gene (5 bases). The CDR3 has 17 residues. The V and J ends lost 7 bases and 2 bases respectively, with 21 bases between them. Germline V gives CDR1 SEHNR, CDR2 FQNEAQ (reference sequence). CDR3 coding DNA: TGTGCCAGCACCACTGCGCAGGGTTATATGGGCAATCAGCCCCAGCATTTT. Encoded protein: CASTTAQGYMGNQPQHF.

The count of this clone is one. This chain joins TRBV19 and TRBJ2-2; 7 nucleotides agree with TRBD1. The CDR3 spans 18 residues. Looked up from germline, CDR1 is LNHDA and CDR2 is SQIVND (reference sequence). The ends lost 5 bases at V and 5 bases at J; junction bases unmatched: 17. CDR3 in DNA: TGTGCCAGTAGTTCCCGCCTCCTAGACAGGGCTCGTACCGGGGAGCTGTTTTTT. Translating gives CASSSRLLDRARTGELFF.